This T cell receptor beta chain was identified in a study of cytomegalovirus exposure and HLA in healthy donors. With 1 base removed from V and 3 bases from J, the gap between germline ends came to 10 bases. The CDR3 covers 15 residues. CDR1 and CDR2 from the germline V gene are LGHNA and YNFKEQ. It was with 60 Vbeta and 13 Jbeta primers that the PCR ran. The repertoire was sequenced with immunoSEQ multiplex PCR; TCRdb's copy has only in-frame clones and lacks some. The sample lists approximately 80,000 clones, over 75% occurring once. Worth noting for this clone: Its antigen is as yet unknown.

Broader study findings: As a later analysis revealed, most CMV-associated TCR beta chains appeared HLA-restricted.

Input material: PBMCs. The V gene is TRBV4-2, the J gene TRBJ2-1, with D perhaps TRBD2 (6 bases). This receptor was taken from a male donor in good health and CMV-seropositive. Here the CDR3 reads CASSQGRDGYNEQFF. The CDR3, as DNA: TGTGCCAGCAGCCAAGGGCGGGATGGCTACAATGAGCAGTTCTTC.